This is a list of T cell receptor beta chains from one sample in a study of neurological immune-mediated disorders. TCRdb ran MiXCR on the 5' RACE reads and lists one entry per CDR3 protein. The data contain 100,000 or so distinct CDR3 sequences, 3.5% of them singletons. Sequencing was done on a sample of PBMCs. These TCRs come from a woman younger than 30 with multiple sclerosis. Each CDR3 is given with its conserved first and last residue. A D gene is named only where the DNA matches it firmly. Clone size is not always given. Where it is, it says once, few, many or a class for expanded clones.

cdr3_nt cdr3_aa d_call clone_size j_call v_call
TGTGCCAGCAGTGAAGCCGGGACAGGGTCAGGGGAAAAACTGTTTTTT CASSEAGTGSGEKLFF TRBD1 medium-sized TRBJ1-4 TRBV2
TGTGCCATCAGTGTGGGGGAAACTGGAAACACCATATATTTT CAISVGETGNTIYF - many TRBJ1-3 TRBV10-3
TGTGCCATCAGTGAGGGGGGACGGACGCGCGGCTACGAGCAGTACTTC CAISEGGRTRGYEQYF - many TRBJ2-7 TRBV10-3
TGTGCCAGCAGCTTAGGCAGCCCCTACAATCAGCCCCAGCATTTT CASSLGSPYNQPQHF - many TRBJ1-5 TRBV5-6
TGCAGCGTCGAGGACCAGGGGGGAAATGGCTACACCTTC CSVEDQGGNGYTF TRBD1 many TRBJ1-2 TRBV29-1
TGTGCCAGCAGCTTGGTTCCGGGACAGGGGAGCGGCTACACCTTC CASSLVPGQGSGYTF TRBD1 many TRBJ1-2 TRBV5-6
TGTGCCAGCAGTTGGACAGGGAATGGAAAAAACATATATTTT CASSWTGNGKNIYF TRBD1 - TRBJ1-3 TRBV28
TGCAGTGAAAACCGAGCTGGCTACAATGAGCAGTTCTTC CSENRAGYNEQFF - many TRBJ2-1 TRBV20-1
TGTGCCAGCAGCCAAGTGGACGGAGACTATGGCTACACCTTC CASSQVDGDYGYTF - many TRBJ1-2 TRBV14
TGCAGTGCTTGGATCGGGGGGAACTCCTACGAGCAGTACTTC CSAWIGGNSYEQYF TRBD2 few TRBJ2-7 TRBV20-1
TGTGCCAGCAGTGTACCCGGGACGGGGAACACTGAAGCTTTCTTT CASSVPGTGNTEAFF - - TRBJ1-1 TRBV6-4
TGTGCCAGCAGCTCCACCGTGGTCCGAGGGGAGACCCAGTACTTC CASSSTVVRGETQYF - many TRBJ2-5 TRBV7-9
TGTGCCAGCAGCCGGGATAACTATGGCTACACCTTC CASSRDNYGYTF - many TRBJ1-2 TRBV3-1
TGTGCCAGCAGCTTGTTTCTCACAGTCCAAGAGACCCAGTACTTC CASSLFLTVQETQYF - - TRBJ2-5 TRBV5-5
TGCGCCAGCAGTGAGTCACTAGCGCCATACAATGAGCAGTTCTTC CASSESLAPYNEQFF TRBD2 many TRBJ2-1 TRBV10-2
TGCAGTGCTAAGGCACGGATGAACACTGAAGCTTTCTTT CSAKARMNTEAFF - many TRBJ1-1 TRBV20-1
TGCGCCAGCAGCTTGGTTTCCTTGAACACTGAAGCTTTCTTT CASSLVSLNTEAFF - many TRBJ1-1 TRBV5-1
TGTGCCAGCAGTGATCCCCGACAGGGAATGGTTCGCGGTGAAAAACTGTTTTTT CASSDPRQGMVRGEKLFF TRBD1 many TRBJ1-4 TRBV25-1
TGCGCCAGCAGCCGAGTGGCACAGGGGGGAAGGGAGCAGTTCTTC CASSRVAQGGREQFF TRBD1 many TRBJ2-1 TRBV5-1
TGCAGTGCTAGAGGCGGGGGACAGGCCTACAATGAGCAGTTCTTC CSARGGGQAYNEQFF - many TRBJ2-1 TRBV20-1
TGCGCCAGCAGCTTGCTTGCAGGTAACAATCAGCCCCAGCATTTT CASSLLAGNNQPQHF - many TRBJ1-5 TRBV5-1
TGCAGTGCTAGAGATTTTAGGGCGAACACCGGGGAGCTGTTTTTT CSARDFRANTGELFF - many TRBJ2-2 TRBV20-1
TGTGCCAGCAGCCTAGCGGGAGGTGTAGATACGCAGTATTTT CASSLAGGVDTQYF TRBD2 many TRBJ2-3 TRBV7-2
TGCAGTGCTACCCCGACCGCATATGGCTACACCTTC CSATPTAYGYTF - many TRBJ1-2 TRBV20-1
TGTGCCAGCAGTGATGGACTAGCGGGAGGAGAGACCCAGTACTTC CASSDGLAGGETQYF TRBD2 many TRBJ2-5 TRBV2
TGTGCCAGCAGTTCCTACACGGAGTACACTGAAGCTTTCTTT CASSSYTEYTEAFF - many TRBJ1-1 TRBV12-3/TRBV12-4
TGTGCCAGTAGTATAGTACCAGGGGGAAAAAACATTCAGTACTTC CASSIVPGGKNIQYF TRBD1 - TRBJ2-4 TRBV19
TGTGCCAGCAGTCGGGACCATTACAATGAAAAACTGTTTTTT CASSRDHYNEKLFF - many TRBJ1-4 TRBV27
TGTGCCAGCTCAGAGGAGACAGGGGTACTTGGGTCACCCCTCCACTTT CASSEETGVLGSPLHF TRBD1 many TRBJ1-6 TRBV18
TGTGCCAGCAGCTTCTTGCTCGGCTATGGCTACACCTTC CASSFLLGYGYTF - many TRBJ1-2 TRBV7-2
TGTGCCAGCAGGGACCGGGACAGACCTTCCTACGAGCAGTACTTC CASRDRDRPSYEQYF TRBD1 many TRBJ2-7 TRBV5-5
TGCAGTGCCCAGGGGGACAGGAGCTCCTACAATGAGCAGTTCTTC CSAQGDRSSYNEQFF TRBD1 few TRBJ2-1 TRBV20-1
TGTGCCACCAGCAGTGAGGTCCCGGGCCCCCTTATGAACACTGAAGCTTTCTTT CATSSEVPGPLMNTEAFF - many TRBJ1-1 TRBV15
TGTGCCAGCAGTTTACTCTCAGGGACCGGCTACACCTTC CASSLLSGTGYTF - many TRBJ1-2 TRBV27
TGTGCCAGCAGTTACCGCCCGACATCCGCCTACGAGCAGTACTTC CASSYRPTSAYEQYF - many TRBJ2-7 TRBV6-5
TGCGCCAGCAGCTTAATCGGGACAGGGAACACCGGGGAGCTGTTTTTT CASSLIGTGNTGELFF TRBD1 many TRBJ2-2 TRBV5-1
TGCGCCAGCGGGGGGACCGGGAGTCATGAGCAGTTCTTC CASGGTGSHEQFF - many TRBJ2-1 TRBV5-1
TGTGCCAGCAGCTTAGTAGGGTCGGGCCCCGCGTTCTTC CASSLVGSGPAFF - few TRBJ2-1 TRBV7-6
TGCGCCAGCAGCCCCGGGGCCGTAACGAGCAACAATGAGCAGTTCTTC CASSPGAVTSNNEQFF - many TRBJ2-1 TRBV5-1
TGTGCCAGCAGCTTTGGGACAAACACCGGGGAGCTGTTTTTT CASSFGTNTGELFF - many TRBJ2-2 TRBV11-2
TGCGCCAGCAGCTTGGCCGGGGGGAATGAGCAGTTCTTC CASSLAGGNEQFF TRBD2 many TRBJ2-1 TRBV5-1
TGCAGTGCTGACCGACTAGCGGGGGGGCCTGGGCAAGAGACCCAGTACTTC CSADRLAGGPGQETQYF TRBD2 many TRBJ2-5 TRBV20-1
TGCAGTGCTAGAGATAGGCGACGAGTCCAGGCCGGGACCCAGTACTTC CSARDRRRVQAGTQYF - - TRBJ2-5 TRBV20-1
TGTGCCAGCAGATTCAGAGATCACACTGAAGCTTTCTTT CASRFRDHTEAFF - many TRBJ1-1 TRBV3-1
TGCGCCAGCAGCCTACTCTTTGATCAGCCCCAGCATTTT CASSLLFDQPQHF - many TRBJ1-5 TRBV5-1
TGTGCCATCAGCCAGGGGTCTGAGCAGTTCTTC CAISQGSEQFF - many TRBJ2-1 TRBV10-3
TGTGCAAGTCGCTCCCCGGGACGGTGTGAGGCCCAGTACTTC CASRSPGRCEAQYF - - TRBJ2-5 TRBV12-2
TGTGCCAGCAGCTTTCTCTCAACTTCTAGCAATCAGCCCCAGCATTTT CASSFLSTSSNQPQHF - many TRBJ1-5 TRBV5-5
TGTGCCAGCAGCCGCCCCCCAACTAGCGGGGGGCCAACAGATACGCAGTATTTT CASSRPPTSGGPTDTQYF TRBD2 many TRBJ2-3 TRBV7-2
TGTGCCAGCAGCCTAGGAATGCCCTATGGCTACACCTTC CASSLGMPYGYTF - many TRBJ1-2 TRBV6-6
TGCGCCAGCAGCTTGATTTGGGTTCCGGGATCTGGGGCCAACGTCCTGACTTTC CASSLIWVPGSGANVLTF - few TRBJ2-6 TRBV5-1
TGCGCCAGCAGCCCAGACTTTGCGGGGCAGTTCTTC CASSPDFAGQFF - many TRBJ2-1 TRBV5-1
TGCAGTGCCGGACTTTACAATGAGCAGTTCTTC CSAGLYNEQFF - - TRBJ2-1 TRBV20-1
TGCGCCAGCAGCTTGGGCGGGGCTTCCTACAATGAGCAGTTCTTC CASSLGGASYNEQFF - many TRBJ2-1 TRBV5-1
TGTGCCAGCAGCCCCCGGGTCGGGTACAATGAGCAGTTCTTC CASSPRVGYNEQFF - many TRBJ2-1 TRBV3-1
TGTGCCAGCAGCCAAATCCCCTTTGGGGCCCCCACAGATACGCAGTATTTT CASSQIPFGAPTDTQYF - many TRBJ2-3 TRBV4-2
TGCAGTGCTAGAGGCAGCAGGGCGCCAGGTGGCTACACCTTC CSARGSRAPGGYTF - many TRBJ1-2 TRBV20-1
TGTGCCAGCAGTTCCTCGGACAGATATGGCTACACCTTC CASSSSDRYGYTF - many TRBJ1-2 TRBV27
TGTGCCACCAGCAGAGATGGGGGAGAAAAACTGTTTTTT CATSRDGGEKLFF - many TRBJ1-4 TRBV15